Detailed here is one T cell receptor (beta chain). Its specific antigen is unknown. The sample holds no much larger clone one base away, and base qualities are not on file. Chronic pancreatitis pancreas tissue came from patients undergoing total pancreatectomy with islet autotransplantation (TPIAT). The chronic pancreatitis patients who were included had no known history of diabetes. For TCRbeta sequencing, genomic DNA was extracted directly from bulk pancreas tissue without sorting T cells. No particular cause of disease was identified in the patients with idiopathic chronic pancreatitis. At two US centers, pancreas tissues from patients and organ donors were collected on a consecutive basis. Library creation used the immunoSEQ multiplex PCR assay. From pancreatic genomic DNA, the TCRbeta CDR3 region and adjacent sequences were amplified and sequenced. Turning to the authors' computational methods: Productive clonality and productive rearrangement counts were measured along with repertoire diversity, which was expressed as a mean normalized Shannon-Wiener index. Control and chronic pancreatitis repertoire metrics were compared by means of the nonparametric Mann-Whitney U test. A clonotype counted as shared when its CDR3beta sequence had identical amino acid composition and length across subjects. Entries here come from immuneACCESS through TCRdb and include only in-frame sequences with V and J called. Some clones fail to appear in such tables; in the studies checked, an unresolved V gene covers under half of the shortfall, and the cause of the remainder is unknown. D and trimming were read from the DNA, whereas the V and J calls and clone size are those reported in that table. Recorded for this sample are fewer than 10,000 clones; around 75% of them occurred a single time. The top ten clonotypes cover 12% to 15% of the sample.

This entry is derived from a study of immune characteristics of hereditary and idiopathic chronic pancreatitis. Context from the whole study: Local pancreatic immune cells and TCRbeta repertoires were profiled in hereditary and idiopathic chronic pancreatitis and were compared with control organ donor pancreases. The gDNA-based approach was selected because minimal in vitro experimental manipulation of pancreas-infiltrating T cells was involved. TCRbeta sequencing was performed on roughly 5 control pancreases, seven or eight hereditary chronic pancreatitis pancreases and roughly six idiopathic chronic pancreatitis pancreases. The full study reports these points: Both chronic pancreatitis groups showed significantly increased TCRbeta repertoire diversity and reduced clonality versus controls. Patient tissue was available only at the time of TPIAT, so disease duration differences may have influenced immune findings. Vbeta-Jbeta gene family usage, including TRBV10, TRBV19, TRBV23 and TRBV5, differed between hereditary and idiopathic chronic pancreatitis. Among 10 to 15 chronic pancreatitis patients, higher numbers of productive TCR rearrangements went along with higher disease severity scores, showing a positive correlation. Chronic pancreatitis caused by alcohol use was excluded from the study.

Between the V and J ends, shortened by 2 bases and 5 bases respectively, the junction contains 12 bases. Per the germline V gene, MNHNS is the CDR1 and SASEGT is the CDR2. The CDR3 starts with the cysteine, ends with the phenylalanine, and has 15 residues. The sequence is cut down to CDR3 DNA, 45 bases in frame from base 1. The clonotype was recovered from a human donor with chronic pancreatitis. Recombination connected TRBV6-1 to TRBJ2-2; the D gene assignment is ambiguous. The sample was pancreas tissue with idiopathic chronic pancreatitis. In the paper's terms, the cell subset or site label means: chronic pancreatitis without an identified cause. The CDR3 amino acid sequence is: CASSESPGITGELFF. DNA sequence: TGTGCCAGCAGTGAAAGTCCCGGAATTACCGGGGAGCTGTTTTTT.